Shown below are 5 T cell receptor beta chains from a single sample sequenced in a study of T cell responses to AZD1222 COVID-19 vaccine. Assay: immunoSEQ multiplex PCR; the TCRdb copy retains only in-frame clones and omits some. The sample lists tens of thousands of clones; more than 70% were seen once. This material consisted of peripheral blood, taken on day 0 of AZD1222 vaccination. The source is an adult in good health.

This chain uses TRBV19 with TRBJ2-1; 13 bases map to TRBD2. CDR1 LNHDA and CDR2 SQIVND come from the germline V gene (reference sequence). V was pared by 4 bases and J by 15 bases, with 9 bases of the junction left unmatched. The CDR3 has 14 amino acids. CDR3 sequence: CASSRTSGSGEGFF. DNA of the CDR3: TGTGCCAGTAGTAGGACTAGCGGGAGTGGTGAAGGGTTCTTC.

The genes are TRBV24-1 and TRBJ1-5; the D gene is possibly TRBD1 (5 bases). V was clipped by 2 bases and J by 5 bases, with 9 bases between them. Germline CDR1 KGHDR, CDR2 SFDVKD. The CDR3 runs to 14 residues. The CDR3 sequence is CATSDWGSDQPQHF. In DNA, the CDR3 is TGTGCCACCAGTGATTGGGGCAGCGATCAGCCCCAGCATTTT.

The chain uses TRBV6-5 and TRBJ2-1; 8 positions match TRBD1. The CDR3 totals 15 residues. Looked up from germline, CDR1 is MNHEY and CDR2 is SVGAGI. Germline trimming cut 2 bases from V and 8 bases from J; bases unmatched to any gene: 8. The CDR3 protein is CASSYNQGAQDEQFF. The DNA for the CDR3 is TGTGCCAGCAGTTACAACCAGGGGGCACAGGATGAGCAGTTCTTC.

This clone was recorded once. This chain joins TRBV15 and TRBJ1-5; D perhaps matches TRBD1 (5 bases). V dropped 3 bases and J dropped 4 bases, with 7 bases sitting between them. CDR1 and CDR2 (germline): LNHNV, YYDKDF (reference sequence). The CDR3 sequence is 13 residues long. CDR3: CATSSDRNQPQHF. The CDR3 nucleotides are TGTGCCACCAGCAGCGACAGAAATCAGCCCCAGCATTTT. Based on the CDR3 plus reference TRBV15 and TRBJ1-5, the full variable domain is DAMVIQNPRYQVTQFGKPVTLSCSQTLNHNVMYWYQQKSSQAPKLLFHYYDKDFNNEADTPDNFQSRRPNTSFCFLDIRSPGLGDTAMYLCATSSDRNQPQHFGDGTRLSIL.

The CDR3 spells CASRTGDTEAFF. CDR3 nucleotides: TGTGCCAGCAGGACAGGGGACACTGAAGCTTTCTTT. The gene calls are TRBV25-1 and TRBJ1-1; 8 bases line up with TRBD1. Per the germline V gene, CDR1 is MGHDK and CDR2 is SYGVNS. The V and J ends lost 6 bases and 3 bases, in that order; junction bases with no gene match: 0. The length of the CDR3 is 12 residues.